The 10 T cell receptor beta chains presented below share a single source sample, sequenced in a study of cytomegalovirus exposure and HLA in healthy donors. Primers for the PCR totalled 60 Vbeta and 13 Jbeta. The assay was immunoSEQ multiplex PCR, and TCRdb's table has in-frame clones only and misses some. The sample holds about 140,000 clones; more than 75% are singletons and the top ten take over 2%. Sample: PBMCs. The receptors were gathered from a woman between 18 and 29 years old in good health and CMV-seropositive.

V and J are TRBV5-1 and TRBJ2-3; TRBD1 matches 7 bases. CDR1 and CDR2 (germline): SGHRS, YFSETQ. Germline trimming cut 2 bases from V and 7 bases from J; bases unmatched to any gene: 4. The CDR3 has 13 residues. The CDR3 sequence: CASSFQGENTQYF. The CDR3 DNA is TGCGCCAGCAGCTTCCAGGGGGAAAATACGCAGTATTTT.

The rearrangement joins TRBV27 to TRBJ2-1, with D maybe TRBD1 (6 bases). The germline gives CDR1 MNHEY, CDR2 SMNVEV (reference sequence). The V and J ends lost 4 bases and 0 bases respectively, with 16 bases between them. The CDR3 has 17 residues. The CDR3 protein is CASSSALQDSSYNEQFF. The CDR3 nucleotides read TGTGCCAGCAGTTCCGCATTACAGGACAGCTCCTACAATGAGCAGTTCTTC.

The sample holds a few counts of this clone. Additional DNA sequences in this sample encode the identical CDR3. The V gene is TRBV5-1, the J gene TRBJ1-1; 10 bases fit TRBD1. The J segment lost 2 bases and the V segment lost 0 bases, leaving 1 base of the junction unmatched. The CDR3 consists of 15 residues. The germline V gene encodes CDR1 SGHRS and CDR2 YFSETQ. The CDR3 coding sequence is TGCGCCAGCAGCTTGGGACAGGGGGCTAACACTGAAGCTTTCTTT. This codes for CASSLGQGANTEAFF.

The V call is TRBV2, the J call TRBJ1-1, with D possibly TRBD1 on 5 matching bases. The CDR3 runs 16 residues. Deletions cut 2 bases from V and 4 bases from J, with 17 bases between. Germline CDR1 SNHLY, CDR2 FYNNEI. Here the CDR3 DNA reads TGTGCCAGCAGTGAACCGGGAGGGGAGGTGAGCACTGAAGCTTTCTTT. Protein product: CASSEPGGEVSTEAFF. Complete variable domain (other parts from reference TRBV2 and TRBJ1-1): EPEVTQTPSHQVTQMGQEVILRCVPISNHLYFYWYRQILGQKVEFLVSFYNNEISEKSEIFDDQFSVERPDGSNFTLKIRSTKLEDSAMYFCASSEPGGEVSTEAFFGQGTRLTVV.

The J gene is TRBJ2-3, the V gene TRBV19; TRBD1 is a possible D gene (6 bases). The V end lost 6 bases, the J end lost 2 bases, and 15 bases lay between the germline ends. The CDR3 length is 15 residues. The germline gives CDR1 LNHDA, CDR2 SQIVND (reference sequence). CDR3 sequence reads: CASRGTGSSTDTQYF. DNA for the CDR3: TGTGCCAGTAGGGGTACAGGGAGCTCCACAGATACGCAGTATTTT.

V gene TRBV2 combines with J gene TRBJ2-1, with 9 nucleotides matching TRBD2. Germline V gene sequence: CDR1 SNHLY, CDR2 FYNNEI. The CDR3 runs 15 residues. The J segment lost 7 bases and the V segment lost 6 bases, leaving 10 bases of the junction unmatched. CDR3 protein: CASRTVRGGRNEQFF. CDR3 coding DNA: TGTGCCAGCAGGACGGTGCGGGGGGGCCGGAATGAGCAGTTCTTC.

V usage is TRBV11-2 and J usage is TRBJ2-2, with 7 bases aligning to TRBD2. Germline values: CDR1 SGHAT, CDR2 FQNNGV. The CDR3 is made up of 17 amino acids. The V gene end was trimmed by 5 bases and the J gene end by 5 bases; junction bases not matched to a gene: 14. The CDR3 region has the DNA TGTGCCAGCAGCAACAGGACAAGGACTAGAAAAACCGGGGAGCTGTTTTTT. Protein product: CASSNRTRTRKTGELFF.

This clone was picked up one time. The chain is built from TRBV19 and TRBJ1-2; tentative D call: TRBD1 (6 bases). V was pared by 4 bases and J by 4 bases, with 16 bases between. The CDR3 extends over 15 amino acids. Germline V gives CDR1 LNHDA, CDR2 SQIVND (reference sequence). The CDR3 DNA is TGTGCCAGTAGTACTAAACAGGGCTCAGGCTATGGCTACACCTTC. As protein: CASSTKQGSGYGYTF.

This chain connects TRBV5-4 to TRBJ2-5; tentatively, D is TRBD2 (6 bases). V lost 7 bases and J 3 bases, leaving 22 bases between the germline ends. Per the germline V gene, CDR1 is SGHNT and CDR2 is YYREEE (reference sequence). The CDR3 runs 16 residues. The CDR3 coding sequence is TGTGCCAGCCGACTCGGTGGTGTGGGCGGGAAAGAGACCCAGTACTTC. Protein sequence: CASRLGGVGGKETQYF.

The J gene is TRBJ1-5, the V gene TRBV6-1; the match to TRBD1 covers 10 bases. V was pared by 5 bases and J by 7 bases, with 8 bases of the junction left unmatched. The CDR3 sequence is 15 residues long. The germline V gene encodes CDR1 MNHNS and CDR2 SASEGT. CDR3 region: CASSHATGGEQPQHF. The CDR3 DNA follows: TGTGCCAGCAGTCACGCGACAGGGGGCGAGCAGCCCCAGCATTTT.